This section outlines one T cell receptor (beta chain) sequence together with its context. Antigen unknown. The CDR3 spans 15 residues. V lost 6 bases, J lost 2 bases, and 7 bases stayed unmatched. Per the germline V gene, CDR1 is MNHEY and CDR2 is SVGAGI. 5'RACE with constant-segment primers built TCRalpha and TCRbeta cDNA libraries with UMIs. TCRdb fed the 5' RACE reads into MiXCR, producing one record per CDR3 protein. Among roughly 500,000 distinct CDR3 sequences, roughly 21% were seen once, and the ten largest hold 12%. This sample is part of a study of T-cell memory formation after mild COVID-19. General observations from the study: The study found balanced CD4/CD8 in clones contracting day 15 to 85 and a CD4+ lean in later expanders.

The V and J genes are TRBV6-5 and TRBJ2-5, with 9 nucleotides matching TRBD1. This receptor was identified in an adult woman who had mild COVID-19 (a few samples of this study predate the infection). Cell type and time point are not known. The material sequenced was PBMCs or a T cell subset sorted from them (not recorded which). The CDR3 DNA reads as TGTGCCAGCAGCCAAGGACAGGGGCGTCAAGAGACCCAGTACTTC. This translates into CASSQGQGRQETQYF.